This entry lists 32 T cell receptor beta chains sequenced from one sample in a study of cytomegalovirus exposure and HLA in healthy donors. PCR employed 60 Vbeta and 13 Jbeta primers. TCRdb's table, derived via immunoSEQ multiplex PCR, lists solely in-frame clones and lacks some. The sample shows approximately 110,000 clones, around 80% of them seen only once. Sequencing was carried out using PBMCs. The source is a male donor in good health and CMV-seronegative.

This chain joins TRBV6-5 and TRBJ1-2; D gene ambiguous. Trimming shortened V by 2 bases and J by 14 bases, and 12 bases separated the two germline ends. This CDR3 is built from 11 residues. CDR1 is MNHEY and CDR2 is SVGAGI in the germline V gene. The CDR3 reads CASSYRRRRTF. In nucleotides, the CDR3 is TGTGCCAGCAGTTACCGCCGGCGGAGGACCTTC.

The chain links TRBV25-1 to TRBJ2-7, with no clear D. The CDR3 length is 12 residues. The V gene lost 4 bases and the J gene lost 6 bases, with 10 bases spanning the gap. From germline, CDR1 is MGHDK and CDR2 SYGVNS. CDR3 coding DNA: TGTGCCAGCAGTGCCGGCGGAGTCGAGCAGTACTTC. It codes for CASSAGGVEQYF.

This chain links TRBV5-1 with TRBJ1-6; the match to TRBD1 covers 10 bases. The CDR3 runs 17 residues. The trim removed 4 bases at V and 8 bases at J, leaving 12 bases unmatched. CDR1 SGHRS and CDR2 YFSETQ come from the germline V gene. DNA for the CDR3: TGCGCCAGCAGCCCAGAGCCTATAGGACAGGGGGATTCACCCCTCCACTTT. This gives the protein CASSPEPIGQGDSPLHF. Together with reference TRBV5-1 and TRBJ1-6, the CDR3 gives the full variable domain: KAGVTQTPRYLIKTRGQQVTLSCSPISGHRSVSWYQQTPGQGLQFLFEYFSETQRNKGNFPGRFSGRQFSNSRSEMNVSTLELGDSALYLCASSPEPIGQGDSPLHFGNGTRLTVT.

The J gene is TRBJ2-2, the V gene TRBV7-3, with 11 nucleotides matching TRBD2. Germline values: CDR1 SGHTA, CDR2 FQGTGA. J was trimmed by 6 bases and V by 5 bases; bases with no gene match: 11. The CDR3 runs to 17 residues. Here the CDR3 reads CASSRSPTSGTPGELFF. The DNA for the CDR3 is TGTGCCAGCAGCCGCTCGCCGACTAGCGGGACGCCCGGGGAGCTGTTTTTT. Looking up the rest from reference TRBV7-3 and TRBJ2-2 gives the full variable domain: GAGVSQTPSNKVTEKGKYVELRCDPISGHTALYWYRQSLGQGPEFLIYFQGTGAADDSGLPNDRFFAVRPEGSVSTLKIQRTERGDSAVYLCASSRSPTSGTPGELFFGEGSRLTVL.

The rearrangement joins TRBV2 to TRBJ1-3; D remains unclear. Trimming shortened V by 1 base and J by 0 bases, and 19 bases separated the two germline ends. The CDR3 consists of 19 residues. Looked up from germline, CDR1 is SNHLY and CDR2 is FYNNEI. CDR3 residues: CASSEDWWPRLSSGNTIYF. In DNA form, the CDR3 reads TGTGCCAGCAGTGAAGACTGGTGGCCGAGACTGAGCTCTGGAAACACCATATATTTT. The full variable domain, rest sourced from reference TRBV2 and TRBJ1-3, is EPEVTQTPSHQVTQMGQEVILRCVPISNHLYFYWYRQILGQKVEFLVSFYNNEISEKSEIFDDQFSVERPDGSNFTLKIRSTKLEDSAMYFCASSEDWWPRLSSGNTIYFGEGSWLTVV.

The rearrangement links TRBV27 to TRBJ1-2; no firm D call. This CDR3 is built from 13 residues. Trimming cost V 8 bases and J 2 bases, with 12 bases left between them. The germline V gene has CDR1 MNHEY and CDR2 SMNVEV (reference sequence). CDR3 bases: TGTGCCAGCGGCCCCGGGAAGAACTATGGCTACACCTTC. Residues: CASGPGKNYGYTF.

The chain's CDR3 is CASSSSIGQTDTQYF. The CDR3 region has the DNA TGTGCCAGCAGCTCCTCCATTGGGCAGACAGATACGCAGTATTTT. The chain combines TRBV7-2 with TRBJ2-3; no clear D gene. V was pared by 4 bases and J by 3 bases, with 14 bases between. The CDR3 contains 15 residues. Germline V gene sequence: CDR1 SGHTA, CDR2 FQGNSA.

V gene TRBV4-2 combines with J gene TRBJ2-2, with D possibly being TRBD1 (6 bases). Trimming left V 1 base short and J 0 bases short, with 9 bases between. CDR1 is LGHNA and CDR2 is YNFKEQ in the germline V gene. The CDR3 is 16 residues long. Here the CDR3 DNA reads TGTGCCAGCAGCCAAGGGCAGGGGTCGAACACCGGGGAGCTGTTTTTT. Its protein is CASSQGQGSNTGELFF.

The chain combines TRBV29-1 with TRBJ2-7, with D maybe TRBD1 (6 bases). The CDR3 covers 13 residues. Germline CDR1 and CDR2: SQVTM and ANQGSEA. The ends were cut back, 5 bases at V and 2 bases at J, with 13 bases in the middle. CDR3 in amino acids: CSVPTWTAYEQYF. DNA of the CDR3: TGCAGCGTTCCAACCTGGACAGCCTACGAGCAGTACTTC.

This sequence joins TRBV4-2 and TRBJ2-1; TRBD2 matches 8 bases. J gave up 4 bases and V 2 bases, and 4 bases lay outside the gene matches. Germline CDR1 reads LGHNA; CDR2 reads YNFKEQ. The CDR3 has 15 amino acids. The CDR3 here is CASSQLSGNYNEQFF. CDR3 sequence (DNA): TGTGCCAGCAGCCAACTTAGCGGGAATTACAATGAGCAGTTCTTC.

This chain uses TRBV14 with TRBJ2-6; the D gene is possibly TRBD1 (5 bases). V was pared by 4 bases and J by 2 bases, with 9 bases between. Germline CDR1 SGHDN, CDR2 FVKESK. This CDR3 comprises 15 residues. DNA for the CDR3: TGTGCCAGCAGCCCCCCGACAGCTGGGGCCAACGTCCTGACTTTC. Translated: CASSPPTAGANVLTF.

The J gene is TRBJ2-3, the V gene TRBV7-2; TRBD1 agrees at 7 bases. Unmatched junction bases numbered 2, after V lost 1 base and J lost 4 bases. The CDR3 spans 14 residues. Germline values: CDR1 SGHTA, CDR2 FQGNSA. CDR3 protein: CASSLGQGPDTQYF. In DNA form, the CDR3 reads TGTGCCAGCAGCTTAGGACAGGGCCCAGATACGCAGTATTTT.

The chain couples TRBV6-5 to TRBJ1-6, with D perhaps TRBD1 (5 bases). Germline CDR1 and CDR2: MNHEY and SVGAGI. V was cut by 8 bases and J by 7 bases, with 15 bases left in between. CDR3 length: 14 amino acids. The CDR3 DNA reads as TGTGCCAGCGTTGCGGGGACCCCGAATTCACCCCTCCACTTT. Translated: CASVAGTPNSPLHF.

The V gene is TRBV4-1, the J gene TRBJ1-3, with D possibly matching TRBD1 (6 bases). V gave up 1 base and J gave up 2 bases, with 9 bases separating them. Germline V gene sequence: CDR1 MGHRA, CDR2 YSYEKL. The CDR3 runs 15 residues. CDR3 bases: TGCGCCAGCAGCCAAGGCGCAGGGGCTGGAAACACCATATATTTT. Protein: CASSQGAGAGNTIYF.

The chain carries TRBV27 and TRBJ2-1; D might be TRBD2 (5 bases). In germline, CDR1 is MNHEY, CDR2 SMNVEV (reference sequence). The CDR3 is 15 residues long. V lost 7 bases and J 9 bases, leaving 22 bases between the germline ends. Here the CDR3 DNA reads TGTGCCAGCAATGCGAGCCCGGGGAGACCTACTGAGCAGTTCTTC. The encoded protein is CASNASPGRPTEQFF.

This sequence joins TRBV6-1 and TRBJ1-5, with 10 bases fitting TRBD1. Germline loops: CDR1 MNHNS, CDR2 SASEGT. The junction had 3 bases not matched to a gene; V was cut back by 4 bases and J by 6 bases. The CDR3 contains 14 residues. CDR3 region: CASSARTGGQPQHF. The CDR3 DNA is TGTGCCAGCAGTGCCCGGACAGGGGGTCAGCCCCAGCATTTT.

This clone appeared a single time. The chain combines TRBV5-4 with TRBJ1-2; D might be TRBD1 (5 bases). This CDR3 spans 16 amino acids. V lost 3 bases to trimming and J lost 4 bases, with 19 bases between them. Germline CDR1 reads SGHNT; CDR2 reads YYREEE (reference sequence). CDR3 sequence (DNA): TGTGCCAGCAGCTACGCCGGGACTCGGGAGGGCTATGGCTACACCTTC. This encodes CASSYAGTREGYGYTF.

The sample holds one count of this clone. This chain joins TRBV7-6 and TRBJ2-2, with D perhaps TRBD1 (6 bases). The germline V gene encodes CDR1 SGHVS and CDR2 FNYEAQ. With 5 bases removed from V and 4 bases from J, the gap between germline ends came to 14 bases. This CDR3 spans 15 amino acids. The CDR3 DNA is TGTGCCAGCAGCCCGTGGACAGACTTCACCGGGGAGCTGTTTTTT. Protein: CASSPWTDFTGELFF.

This clone turned up a few times. This chain joins TRBV7-3 and TRBJ2-7; 7 bases map to TRBD2. Germline CDR1 and CDR2: SGHTA and FQGTGA. This CDR3 contains 15 residues. The V gene end was trimmed by 4 bases and the J gene end by 5 bases; junction bases not matched to a gene: 11. CDR3 residues: CASSYWTRQPHEQYF. CDR3 nucleotide sequence: TGTGCCAGCAGCTACTGGACTAGGCAGCCCCACGAGCAGTACTTC.

The chain joins TRBV2 to TRBJ2-3; 10 bases map to TRBD2. This CDR3 comprises 18 residues. Trimming at V came to 4 bases and at J to 0 bases, leaving 10 bases not matched to a gene. Germline CDR1 and CDR2: SNHLY and FYNNEI. The CDR3 region has the DNA TGTGCCAGCAGTGGGTCGAGCGGGAGGGCCGGTAGCACAGATACGCAGTATTTT. This encodes CASSGSSGRAGSTDTQYF.

The chain employs TRBV19 and TRBJ2-7; D gene ambiguous. Germline V gene lookup returns CDR1 LNHDA and CDR2 SQIVND (reference sequence). V shed 3 bases and J shed 1 base, with 10 bases lying between them. The CDR3 is 14 residues long. In nucleotides, the CDR3 is TGTGCCAGTAGTATCGGCAGGCAATCCTACGAGCAGTACTTC. Protein sequence: CASSIGRQSYEQYF.

The chain links TRBV7-2 to TRBJ1-4, with D possibly matching TRBD1 (5 bases). V shed 4 bases and J shed 0 bases, with 12 bases lying between them. CDR3 length: 16 amino acids. Germline CDR1 is SGHTA and CDR2 is FQGNSA. This CDR3 is CASSSRTYATNEKLFF. The CDR3 DNA is TGTGCCAGCAGCTCAAGGACATATGCAACTAATGAAAAACTGTTTTTT. Complete variable domain (other parts from reference TRBV7-2 and TRBJ1-4): GAGVSQSPSNKVTEKGKDVELRCDPISGHTALYWYRQSLGQGLEFLIYFQGNSAPDKSGLPSDRFSAERTGGSVSTLTIQRTQQEDSAVYLCASSSRTYATNEKLFFGSGTQLSVL.

CDR3 protein: CASSLGLAETDTQYF. The CDR3 DNA reads TGTGCCAGCAGCCTCGGACTAGCAGAAACAGATACGCAGTATTTT. This rearrangement joins TRBV7-7 to TRBJ2-3; 8 bases align to TRBD2. This CDR3 is 15 amino acids long. CDR1 SSHAT and CDR2 FNYEAQ come from the germline V gene (reference sequence). J lost 3 bases, V lost 5 bases, and 7 bases had no gene match. The entire variable domain, with the rest obtained from reference TRBV7-7 and TRBJ2-3, is as follows: GAGVSQSPRYKVTKRGQDVTLRCDPISSHATLYWYQQALGQGPEFLTYFNYEAQPDKSGLPSDRFSAERPEGSISTLTIQRTEQRDSAMYRCASSLGLAETDTQYFGPGTRLTVL.

This chain joins TRBV7-2 and TRBJ1-4; D uncertain. The CDR3 runs to 13 residues. Trimming took 6 bases from V and 4 from J, leaving 9 bases between them. CDR1 and CDR2 from the germline V gene are SGHTA and FQGNSA. The CDR3 DNA reads as TGTGCCAGCAGGGAGTTTATTAATGAAAAACTGTTTTTT. As protein: CASREFINEKLFF.

The rearrangement links TRBV5-1 to TRBJ2-7; 7 bases are shared with TRBD2. From germline, CDR1 is SGHRS and CDR2 YFSETQ. The CDR3 has 16 amino acids. V was pared by 1 base and J by 2 bases, with 9 bases of the junction left unmatched. The CDR3 region has the DNA TGCGCCAGCAGCTTGTCGAGGCTAGCGGAGGCCTACGAGCAGTACTTC. Translated, it gives CASSLSRLAEAYEQYF.

This clone has only a few counts. This chain links TRBV28 with TRBJ1-5; TRBD1 matches 7 bases. J lost 5 bases, V lost 2 bases, and 18 bases had no gene match. Germline lookup yields CDR1 MDHEN and CDR2 SYDVKM. This CDR3 has 19 amino acids. CDR3 nucleotide sequence: TGTGCCAGCAGTTTACGGGCCCAGGGGGTGTTCGGGGGGGATCAGCCCCAGCATTTT. It translates to CASSLRAQGVFGGDQPQHF.

V usage is TRBV18 and J usage is TRBJ2-7; 8 bases align to TRBD2. The CDR3 runs 15 residues. Germline V CDR1 and CDR2: KGHSH, LQKENI. With V trimmed by 6 bases and J by 4 bases, 11 bases remained unmatched. The CDR3 DNA sequence: TGTGCCAGCTCCGTCGGGCAGCGGGAGCTATACGAGCAGTACTTC. Encoded protein: CASSVGQRELYEQYF.

This rearrangement joins TRBV30 to TRBJ2-5; possible D gene TRBD2, 6 bases. This CDR3 is 12 amino acids long. Trimming took 5 bases from V and 9 from J, leaving 16 bases between them. CDR1 and CDR2 from the germline V gene are GTSNPN and SVGIG (reference sequence). DNA for the CDR3: TGTGCCTGGTCGATTGTGTGGGAGGCCCAGTACTTC. It translates to CAWSIVWEAQYF.

CDR3 nucleotide sequence: TGTGCCAGCAGCTTTAGCACCCTCGGGACAGGGAACTACGAGCAGTACTTC. It codes for CASSFSTLGTGNYEQYF. The chain combines TRBV11-2 with TRBJ2-7, with TRBD1 identical over 9 bases. The CDR3 is 17 amino acids. Germline V gene lookup returns CDR1 SGHAT and CDR2 FQNNGV. The J segment lost 3 bases and the V segment lost 3 bases, leaving 12 bases of the junction unmatched.

The CDR3 region has the DNA TGTGCCAGCAGCTCCAGAAGGCGGGCCACAGATACGCAGTATTTT. Its protein product is CASSSRRRATDTQYF. The V gene is TRBV7-2, the J gene TRBJ2-3; possible D gene TRBD2, 5 bases. Germline V gene sequence: CDR1 SGHTA, CDR2 FQGNSA. The CDR3 spans 15 residues. Trimming shortened V by 4 bases and J by 2 bases, and 13 bases separated the two germline ends.

The V and J genes are TRBV2 and TRBJ1-2; 8 bases fit TRBD1. The CDR3 contains 13 residues. V trimming: 4 bases; J trimming: 3 bases; junction bases outside the gene matches: 1. Germline CDR1 reads SNHLY; CDR2 reads FYNNEI. Written as DNA, the CDR3 is TGTGCCAGCAGTGTGGGACAGGACTATGGCTACACCTTC. This translates into CASSVGQDYGYTF.

This chain joins TRBV19 and TRBJ2-1; D perhaps matches TRBD2 (5 bases). Germline-derived CDR1 and CDR2 are LNHDA and SQIVND (reference sequence). This CDR3 contains 13 residues. Trimming removed 5 bases at V and 2 bases at J, with 7 bases between. The CDR3 coding sequence is TGTGCCAGTAGTGTCGGGACCTACAATGAGCAGTTCTTC. Translated, it gives CASSVGTYNEQFF.